This paragraph reports one T cell receptor (beta chain). The assay was immunoSEQ multiplex PCR, and TCRdb's table has in-frame clones only and misses some. The data contain 2.5 million or so clones, more than 90% of them singletons. This sample stems from a study of shared clonotypes between healthy human individuals. Germline CDR1 and CDR2: SGHTS and YDEGEE. V was pared by 4 bases and J by 6 bases, with 2 bases of the junction left unmatched. This CDR3 is built from 14 residues. The origin of this receptor is a man between 18 and 35 years old in good health. This rearrangement joins TRBV5-8 to TRBJ2-2, with 11 bases matching TRBD2. Sequenced input: naive CD4+ T cells sorted from blood. Described subset: CD45RA+ positively selected. This CDR3 is CASSRSGGAGELFF. CDR3 nucleotides: TGTGCCAGCAGCCGTAGCGGGGGGGCCGGGGAGCTGTTTTTT.